This T cell receptor beta chain was sequenced during a study of blood T cell repertoires in COVID-19. About the research overall: The United States, Italy and Spain were the sources of the acute and convalescent COVID-19 samples. Nucleic acid was either cDNA or gDNA, and it came from T cells, B-cell-depleted T cells, or PBMCs.

Original analysis: Scientists estimated how many nucleated cells there were by amplifying reference gene primers. Sequencing used immunoSEQ multiplex PCR; TCRdb keeps in-frame clones, though not all of them. The DNA was the basis for D and trimming; V, J and clone size are from that table. Of over 100,000 clones detected, approximately 80% appear once; the ten largest clones hold about 5%. The sequencing sample was made of peripheral blood. The receptor was isolated from a woman between 65 and 79 years old with acute or convalescent COVID-19.

The CDR3 coding sequence is TGTGCCAGCAGCTTTACAGGGGCCGATAATTCACCCCTCCACTTT. Its protein is CASSFTGADNSPLHF. V and J are TRBV7-2 and TRBJ1-6; 7 nucleotides match TRBD1. The junction had 4 bases not matched to a gene; V was cut back by 3 bases and J by 5 bases. Germline CDR1 SGHTA, CDR2 FQGNSA. This CDR3 contains 15 residues.